Following are 21 T cell receptor beta chains from one sample sequenced in a study of T-cell reconstitution after alpha-beta-depleted transplantation in children. Using unique molecular identifiers, the investigators prepared the TCRbeta library. TCRdb re-called the PCR reads with MiXCR, one entry per CDR3 protein. The repertoire consists of roughly 74,000 distinct CDR3 sequences, with around 18% occurring once and the leading ten covering 51%. This specimen consisted of PBMCs, mostly from graft donor cells, obtained 360 days after TCRalphabeta/CD19-depleted stem cell transplant. These receptors were collected from a male patient between 2 and 9 years old who had a stem cell transplant for acute lymphoblastic leukemia, so the T cells may come from the graft donor.

This clonotype showed up just a few times. V and J are TRBV5-1 and TRBJ2-3; TRBD1 might be the D (6 bases). The CDR3 totals 15 residues. CDR1 SGHRS and CDR2 YFSETQ come from the germline V gene. V lost 3 bases and J 4 bases, leaving 15 bases between the germline ends. CDR3 residues: CASSSPQGRADTQYF. CDR3 nucleotides: TGCGCCAGCAGCTCCCCCCAGGGGCGCGCAGATACGCAGTATTTT.

This clonotype showed up just a few times. The chain uses TRBV5-1 and TRBJ2-2, with D possibly TRBD1 on 5 matching bases. The CDR3 spans 15 residues. CDR1 SGHRS and CDR2 YFSETQ come from the germline V gene. The ends were cut back, 4 bases at V and 4 bases at J, with 14 bases in the middle. CDR3 nucleotides: TGCGCCAGCAGCCCGGACACGGCAGGCACCGGGGAGCTGTTTTTT. It specifies CASSPDTAGTGELFF.

This chain uses TRBV4-1 with TRBJ2-7; 9 bases agree with TRBD2. V dropped 0 bases and J dropped 3; count of bases not matched to a gene: 12. This CDR3 has 18 residues. CDR1 MGHRA and CDR2 YSYEKL come from the germline V gene. DNA for the CDR3: TGCGCCAGCAGCCAAGATCGGGCTAGCGGGAAGGGTCGCTACGAGCAGTACTTC. Its translation: CASSQDRASGKGRYEQYF.

The rearrangement uses TRBV10-3 and TRBJ2-1; 8 positions agree with TRBD2. From germline, CDR1 is ENHRY and CDR2 SYGVKD. The CDR3 has 14 residues. Trimming cost V 10 bases and J 7 bases; bases outside gene matches: 12. CDR3 protein: CATWRGLGRNEQFF. CDR3 nucleotide sequence: TGTGCCACCTGGCGGGGACTAGGACGTAATGAGCAGTTCTTC.

The chain is built from TRBV21-1 and TRBJ2-3; TRBD1, the table's D call, lacks a check against the DNA. TRBV21-1 is marked as a pseudogene. CDR3 length: 15 residues. The CDR3, as DNA: TGTGCCAGCAGCAAAGCACTAGGGGACACAGATACGCAGTATTTT. Translating it yields CASSKALGDTDTQYF.

This clonotype has a handful of counts. This chain uses TRBV20-1 with TRBJ2-1; the match to TRBD2 covers 11 bases. The germline gives CDR1 DFQATT, CDR2 SNEGSKA (reference sequence). The trim removed 6 bases at V and 5 bases at J, leaving 18 bases unmatched. There are 18 residues in the CDR3. The CDR3 sequence is CSAKGDLAGGRSHNEQFF. The CDR3 nucleotides are TGCAGTGCAAAGGGTGATTTAGCGGGAGGGAGGTCTCACAATGAGCAGTTCTTC.

The gene calls are TRBV5-1 and TRBJ2-5; no clear D gene. The end of the DNA is better explained by TRBJ2-7, so the J call may be wrong. Per the germline V gene, CDR1 is SGHRS and CDR2 is YFSETQ. This CDR3 is 14 amino acids long. The CDR3 DNA is TGCGCCAGCAGCTTGGATGGCCGATTCTACGAGCAGTACTTC. It is translated as CASSLDGRFYEQYF.

The chain combines TRBV27 with TRBJ2-3, with D unresolved. The CDR3 is 16 amino acids. Germline CDR1 reads MNHEY; CDR2 reads SMNVEV (reference sequence). The CDR3 coding sequence is TGTGCTACTAAAGGCCGGAAATGGATGGGCACAGATACGCAGTATTTT. Protein: CATKGRKWMGTDTQYF.

The chain couples TRBV7-9 to TRBJ2-7; D gene unclear. Trimming removed 5 bases at V and 3 bases at J, with 11 bases between. The CDR3 spans 13 residues. Germline CDR1 and CDR2: SEHNR and FQNEAQ (reference sequence). The CDR3 is CASSPYTIYEQYF. The CDR3 bases are TGTGCCAGCAGCCCCTACACCATCTACGAGCAGTACTTC. Supplemented by reference TRBV7-9 and TRBJ2-7, the full variable domain reads DTGVSQNPRHKITKRGQNVTFRCDPISEHNRLYWYRQTLGQGPEFLTYFQNEAQLEKSRLLSDRFSAERPKGSFSTLEIQRTEQGDSAMYLCASSPYTIYEQYFGPGTRLTVT.

This clonotype has a handful of counts. This chain links TRBV20-1 with TRBJ2-5; no firm D call. V was shortened by 1 base and J by 7 bases, with 19 bases between the two germline ends. Germline V lookup: CDR1 DFQATT, CDR2 SNEGSKA (reference sequence). The CDR3 sequence is 15 residues long. CDR3 DNA sequence: TGCAGTGCTAGAGTTTTCGTTTTGGCAGGAGTGACCCAGTACTTC. Amino acids: CSARVFVLAGVTQYF.

There are a few counts of this clonotype. The DNA of the CDR3 is TGTGCCAGCAGCTTACCCAGGGACCAAGAGACCCAGTACTTC. This translates into CASSLPRDQETQYF. The rearrangement links TRBV7-2 to TRBJ2-5, with D tentatively TRBD1 (5 bases). Germline V gives CDR1 SGHTA, CDR2 FQGNSA. The V end was cut by 2 bases, the J end by 0 bases, with 7 bases between. The CDR3 has 14 residues. Combining the CDR3 with reference TRBV7-2 and TRBJ2-5 gives the whole variable domain GAGVSQSPSNKVTEKGKDVELRCDPISGHTALYWYRQSLGQGLEFLIYFQGNSAPDKSGLPSDRFSAERTGGSVSTLTIQRTQQEDSAVYLCASSLPRDQETQYFGPGTRLLVL.

The V gene is TRBV20-1, the J gene TRBJ2-1; 8 bases are shared with TRBD1. The CDR3 sequence is 16 residues long. V shed 6 bases and J 1 base; nucleotides not matched to a gene: 11. In germline, CDR1 is DFQATT, CDR2 SNEGSKA (reference sequence). The CDR3 reads CSATRRGRGSYNEQFF. DNA of the CDR3: TGCAGTGCAACCCGCAGGGGGCGCGGGTCCTACAATGAGCAGTTCTTC.

The chain couples TRBV27 to TRBJ2-1; D ambiguous. V was shortened by 0 bases and J by 4 bases, with 16 bases between the two germline ends. CDR1 and CDR2 (germline): MNHEY, SMNVEV (reference sequence). The length of the CDR3 is 17 residues. CDR3 sequence (DNA): TGTGCCAGCAGTTTATCAGGCCAGGCGGTTTGGTACAATGAGCAGTTCTTC. Translation gives CASSLSGQAVWYNEQFF.

This clonotype was counted a few times. The CDR3 region is CASSPICPSTYGYTF. The CDR3 DNA reads as TGTGCCAGCAGCCCTATATGTCCGTCTACCTATGGCTACACCTTC. The V and J genes are TRBV11-2 and TRBJ1-2; unclear D gene. Deletions cut 5 bases from V and 4 bases from J, with 17 bases between. This CDR3 spans 15 amino acids. CDR1 and CDR2 (germline): SGHAT, FQNNGV.

This clonotype came up many times. The J gene is TRBJ2-1, the V gene TRBV7-9; D is perhaps TRBD2 (5 bases). This CDR3 is 16 amino acids long. CDR1 and CDR2 from the germline V gene are SEHNR and FQNEAQ (reference sequence). Deletions cut 5 bases from V and 2 bases from J, with 16 bases between. The chain's CDR3 is CASSPQVGVPYNEQFF. The CDR3 DNA sequence: TGTGCCAGCAGCCCCCAGGTGGGAGTTCCCTACAATGAGCAGTTCTTC.

The gene calls are TRBV5-5 and TRBJ1-4; unclear D gene. Germline CDR1 SGHKS, CDR2 YYEKEE (reference sequence). Trimming took 6 bases from V and 7 from J, leaving 10 bases between them. The CDR3 extends over 12 amino acids. In DNA form, the CDR3 reads TGTGCCAGCAAAGGGTGGGGTGAAAAACTGTTTTTT. It specifies CASKGWGEKLFF. Full variable domain (rest looked up from reference TRBV5-5 and TRBJ1-4): DAGVTQSPTHLIKTRGQQVTLRCSPISGHKSVSWYQQVLGQGPQFIFQYYEKEERGRGNFPDRFSARQFPNYSSELNVNALLLGDSALYLCASKGWGEKLFFGSGTQLSVL.

This clonotype turned up a few times. The rearrangement joins TRBV2 to TRBJ2-7; D is undetermined. Germline V gives CDR1 SNHLY, CDR2 FYNNEI. V dropped 11 bases and J dropped 0 bases, with 14 bases sitting between them. The CDR3 is 13 amino acids. The DNA for the CDR3 is TGTGCCTCAAGTTCGGAATCCTCCTACGAGCAGTACTTC. Translating gives CASSSESSYEQYF.

This clonotype turned up a few times. V is TRBV5-1 and J is TRBJ2-1; 12 bases agree with TRBD2. Germline V gene lookup returns CDR1 SGHRS and CDR2 YFSETQ. V shed 3 bases and J 4 bases; nucleotides not matched to a gene: 2. The CDR3 has 15 amino acids. CDR3 nucleotides: TGCGCCAGCAGCTGGACTAGCGGGAATTACAATGAGCAGTTCTTC. Protein sequence: CASSWTSGNYNEQFF.

A few counts support this clonotype. J is TRBJ2-1 and V is TRBV3-1, with 9 bases fitting TRBD1. Germline V CDR1 and CDR2: LGHDT, YNNKEL (reference sequence). The CDR3 length is 20 residues. The V segment lost 4 bases and the J segment 0 bases; nucleotides outside the gene matches: 16. CDR3 nucleotide sequence: TGTGCCAGCAGCCCGCAGCCGGGACAGGGTTCGGAGAGCTCCTACAATGAGCAGTTCTTC. Translating it yields CASSPQPGQGSESSYNEQFF.

The J gene is TRBJ2-7, the V gene TRBV5-1, with 8 positions matching TRBD2. The junction had 5 bases not matched to a gene; V was cut back by 3 bases and J by 3 bases. Germline V gene sequence: CDR1 SGHRS, CDR2 YFSETQ. The CDR3 sequence is 14 residues long. CDR3 bases: TGCGCCAGCAGCTCCTACGGGAGGGTCTACGAGCAGTACTTC. Residues: CASSSYGRVYEQYF.

This clonotype was seen ten or more times. V gene TRBV2 combines with J gene TRBJ1-1; TRBD1 is a possible D gene (5 bases). Germline V gene sequence: CDR1 SNHLY, CDR2 FYNNEI. CDR3 size: 13 residues. With 6 bases removed from V and 3 bases from J, the gap between germline ends came to 11 bases. CDR3 bases: TGTGCCAGCAGGCTGACAGTTTACACTGAAGCTTTCTTT. Protein: CASRLTVYTEAFF.